These 18 T cell receptor beta chains were sequenced from one sample in a study of blood T cell repertoires in COVID-19. Using immunoSEQ multiplex PCR, the repertoire was profiled, and TCRdb retains in-frame clones only, with some absent. This table has nearly 250,000 clones, 65% to 90% appearing once. Material: PBMCs or T cells enriched from blood (not recorded which). These receptors all come from a woman between 45 and 60 years old with acute COVID-19.

The V call is TRBV5-4, the J call TRBJ1-1; no clear D gene. With 0 bases removed from V and 1 base from J, the gap between germline ends came to 7 bases. Germline lookup yields CDR1 SGHNT and CDR2 YYREEE (reference sequence). CDR3 length: 14 residues. CDR3 coding DNA: TGTGCCAGCAGCTTGGGGCAGGAGAACACTGAAGCTTTCTTT. Protein sequence: CASSLGQENTEAFF.

Worth noting for this clone: Distinct nucleotide sequences in the sample also encode this CDR3. CDR3 residues: CASSPDTSYGYTF. The CDR3 DNA is TGCGCCAGCAGCCCTGACACTTCCTATGGCTACACCTTC. V gene TRBV5-1 combines with J gene TRBJ1-2; no definite D call. The CDR3 contains 13 residues. Germline V gene lookup returns CDR1 SGHRS and CDR2 YFSETQ. V was trimmed by 4 bases and J by 4 bases, leaving 11 bases between them.

V is TRBV4-3 and J is TRBJ2-1; D uncertain. V lost 2 bases, J lost 7 bases, and 9 bases lay in between. This CDR3 contains 13 residues. The V gene's germline CDR1 is LGHNA and CDR2 YSLEER. The CDR3 sequence is CASSQFVSNEQFF. The CDR3 bases are TGCGCCAGCAGCCAATTTGTTTCAAATGAGCAGTTCTTC.

V is TRBV5-1 and J is TRBJ1-5; D perhaps matches TRBD1 (6 bases). Per the germline V gene, CDR1 is SGHRS and CDR2 is YFSETQ. The CDR3 has 16 residues. V shed 7 bases and J shed 6 bases, with 23 bases lying between them. DNA for the CDR3: TGCGCCAGCTCCCCTGGGGGCAGGGAGGGGGTTCAGCCCCAGCATTTT. Its protein product is CASSPGGREGVQPQHF.

The chain is built from TRBV3-1 (or the pseudogene TRBV3-2) and TRBJ2-6; 8 bases are shared with TRBD1. From germline, CDR1 is LGHDT and CDR2 YNNKEL (reference sequence). The CDR3 sequence is 19 residues long. V dropped 3 bases and J dropped 3; count of bases not matched to a gene: 13. The CDR3 region has the DNA TGTGCCAGCAGCCACCACCGGGACAGGTCCCCAGGTGGGGCCAACGTCCTGACTTTC. This translates into CASSHHRDRSPGGANVLTF.

The table lists this clone with a few counts. The chain is built from TRBV3-1 (or the pseudogene TRBV3-2) and TRBJ2-1; TRBD2 aligns across 11 bases. This CDR3 has 16 amino acids. CDR1 and CDR2 from the germline V gene are LGHDT and YNNKEL (reference sequence). With 2 bases clipped from V and 6 bases from J, the junction kept 6 bases outside the gene matches. CDR3 in amino acids: CASSQLAGGWLNEQFF. In DNA, the CDR3 is TGTGCCAGCAGCCAACTAGCGGGGGGCTGGCTCAATGAGCAGTTCTTC.

The V and J genes are TRBV19 and TRBJ2-3; no firm D call. CDR3 length equals 13 residues. Per the germline V gene, CDR1 is LNHDA and CDR2 is SQIVND (reference sequence). The V and J ends lost 5 bases and 3 bases respectively, with 9 bases between them. CDR3 in amino acids: CASSPRLTDTQYF. CDR3 sequence (DNA): TGTGCCAGTAGTCCACGGTTAACAGATACGCAGTATTTT.

Only a few counts were recorded for this clone. The chain recombines TRBV28 with TRBJ1-2, with TRBD1 matching 7 bases. The CDR3 has 14 residues. Trimming removed 3 bases from V and 8 bases from J; junction bases left unmatched: 9. Germline V gene sequence: CDR1 MDHEN, CDR2 SYDVKM. The CDR3 sequence is CASSFSRQGQGYTF. CDR3 coding DNA: TGTGCCAGCAGTTTTTCAAGACAGGGTCAAGGCTACACCTTC.

The rearrangement links TRBV28 to TRBJ1-2, with D perhaps TRBD1 (6 bases). Germline values: CDR1 MDHEN, CDR2 SYDVKM. V lost 6 bases and J 0 bases, leaving 17 bases between the germline ends. The CDR3 has 16 residues. This CDR3 reads CASRSGQTLSNYGYTF. The DNA of the CDR3 is TGTGCCAGCAGGTCGGGACAAACATTATCTAACTATGGCTACACCTTC.

The rearrangement joins TRBV9 to TRBJ2-1; D is uncertain. Germline loops: CDR1 SGDLS, CDR2 YYNGEE. Trimming cost V 1 base and J 6 bases, with 8 bases left between them. The CDR3 is 13 residues long. CDR3: CASSVPSVNEQFF. For the CDR3, the DNA is TGTGCCAGCAGCGTACCTTCGGTCAATGAGCAGTTCTTC.

The V and J genes are TRBV27 and TRBJ1-2; 9 bases map to TRBD1. The CDR3 totals 15 residues. V shed 4 bases and J 2 bases; nucleotides not matched to a gene: 5. The germline V gene encodes CDR1 MNHEY and CDR2 SMNVEV (reference sequence). CDR3 DNA sequence: TGTGCCAGCAGTTCCTCCGGGACAGGGAACTATGGCTACACCTTC. Translation: CASSSSGTGNYGYTF.

CDR3 loop: CASSFLTGGVQETQYF. In nucleotides, the CDR3 is TGTGCCAGCAGCTTCCTGACAGGGGGGGTCCAAGAGACCCAGTACTTC. V and J are TRBV14 and TRBJ2-5; TRBD1 agrees at 9 bases. The CDR3 has 16 residues. The V gene's germline CDR1 is SGHDN and CDR2 FVKESK. V dropped 5 bases and J dropped 1; count of bases not matched to a gene: 8.

The chain joins TRBV5-5 to TRBJ2-5, with TRBD1 matching 12 bases. The CDR3 totals 16 residues. Germline V gene data show CDR1 as SGHKS and CDR2 as YYEKEE (reference sequence). The junction had 8 bases not matched to a gene; V was cut back by 3 bases and J by 5 bases. CDR3 in amino acids: CASSWRDRGLWETQYF. CDR3 DNA: TGTGCCAGCAGCTGGAGGGACAGGGGGCTTTGGGAGACCCAGTACTTC. The whole variable domain, filled in from reference TRBV5-5 and TRBJ2-5, reads DAGVTQSPTHLIKTRGQQVTLRCSPISGHKSVSWYQQVLGQGPQFIFQYYEKEERGRGNFPDRFSARQFPNYSSELNVNALLLGDSALYLCASSWRDRGLWETQYFGPGTRLLVL.

This chain joins TRBV27 and TRBJ1-2; 7 nucleotides match TRBD1. The CDR3 length is 17 residues. The germline gives CDR1 MNHEY, CDR2 SMNVEV (reference sequence). The V segment lost 0 bases and the J segment 4 bases; nucleotides outside the gene matches: 11. The CDR3 loop reads CASSLSIGDSRSYGYTF. CDR3 nucleotide sequence: TGTGCCAGCAGTTTATCGATAGGGGACAGCCGTAGCTATGGCTACACCTTC.

V usage is TRBV6-1 and J usage is TRBJ1-5, with a tentative D call TRBD1 (5 bases). Germline V CDR1 and CDR2: MNHNS, SASEGT. Trimming removed 2 bases at V and 3 bases at J, with 11 bases between. The CDR3 consists of 15 residues. The CDR3, as DNA: TGTGCCAGCAGTGAACGGGCAGGGTCCAATCAGCCCCAGCATTTT. Its protein is CASSERAGSNQPQHF.

V gene TRBV5-4 combines with J gene TRBJ1-6; D unresolved. Germline CDR1 and CDR2: SGHNT and YYREEE (reference sequence). The V gene lost 6 bases and the J gene lost 0 bases, with 13 bases spanning the gap. The CDR3 has 16 residues. CDR3 DNA sequence: TGTGCCAGCACCTCAGCGGGAAGCTCCTATAATTCACCCCTCCACTTT. It translates to CASTSAGSSYNSPLHF.

This clone appeared a single time. V gene TRBV7-2 combines with J gene TRBJ1-2, with D possibly TRBD1 on 5 matching bases. Germline lookup yields CDR1 SGHTA and CDR2 FQGNSA. The CDR3 spans 14 residues. V was shortened by 9 bases and J by 1 base, with 15 bases between the two germline ends. The CDR3 here is CASIAGGSNYGYTF. DNA for the CDR3: TGTGCCAGTATCGCGGGGGGGAGTAACTATGGCTACACCTTC.

This CDR3 is CASSLGGGTADYGYTF. Here the CDR3 DNA reads TGTGCCAGCAGCTTGGGAGGAGGGACAGCTGATTATGGCTACACCTTC. The V call is TRBV5-4, the J call TRBJ1-2, with 7 bases fitting TRBD1. J gave up 5 bases and V 0 bases, and 10 bases lay outside the gene matches. Germline V CDR1 and CDR2: SGHNT, YYREEE (reference sequence). CDR3 size: 16 residues.